The source of this TCR beta chain is a study of PD-1 blockade in mismatch repair-deficient tumors. Study summary: Patients had approximately 11 mismatch repair-deficient cancer types and were previously treated and progressing.

The data were produced by immunoSEQ multiplex PCR, yet TCRdb's version contains in-frame clones alone and is incomplete. The sample holds about 3,500 clones, more than 60% seen once. This sample's time point: archival surgical resection tumor tissue. Mismatch repair deficiency was confirmed in all patients, by PCR or immunohistochemistry. A few pembrolizumab responders had their TCRs sequenced. The three responders' tumors were archival surgical resection specimens. V was cut by 4 bases and J by 1 base, with 16 bases left in between. The CDR3 consists of 16 residues. Per the germline V gene, CDR1 is LNHDA and CDR2 is SQIVND (reference sequence).

The receptor's source is an adult with mismatch repair-deficient cancer. V is TRBV19 and J is TRBJ1-1; TRBD1 might be the D (5 bases). The sequenced sample was primary tumor tissue, obtained from a patient treated with pembrolizumab. The CDR3 sequence is CASSRAPGLQNTEAFF. Written as DNA, the CDR3 is TGTGCCAGTAGTAGGGCGCCGGGACTGCAGAACACTGAAGCTTTCTTT.